The entry that follows covers one T cell receptor beta chain sequence. V was clipped by 2 bases and J by 1 base, with 17 bases between them. The CDR3 covers 16 residues. The germline gives CDR1 SQVTM, CDR2 ANQGSEA. Some clones are missing from TCRdb's copy, which holds only in-frame ones; the method was immunoSEQ multiplex PCR. The table shows about 100,000 clones, with 75% to 95% occurring only once. The source of the sample is a study of blood T cell repertoires in COVID-19. Sequenced material: peripheral blood. The sequence was obtained from a man aged 50-60 years with acute or convalescent COVID-19. The chain has TRBV29-1 and TRBJ1-1, with D perhaps TRBD1 (5 bases). This chain's CDR3 is CSVERRGVDKNTEAFF. The DNA for the CDR3 is TGCAGCGTTGAAAGGCGCGGGGTGGACAAGAACACTGAAGCTTTCTTT.